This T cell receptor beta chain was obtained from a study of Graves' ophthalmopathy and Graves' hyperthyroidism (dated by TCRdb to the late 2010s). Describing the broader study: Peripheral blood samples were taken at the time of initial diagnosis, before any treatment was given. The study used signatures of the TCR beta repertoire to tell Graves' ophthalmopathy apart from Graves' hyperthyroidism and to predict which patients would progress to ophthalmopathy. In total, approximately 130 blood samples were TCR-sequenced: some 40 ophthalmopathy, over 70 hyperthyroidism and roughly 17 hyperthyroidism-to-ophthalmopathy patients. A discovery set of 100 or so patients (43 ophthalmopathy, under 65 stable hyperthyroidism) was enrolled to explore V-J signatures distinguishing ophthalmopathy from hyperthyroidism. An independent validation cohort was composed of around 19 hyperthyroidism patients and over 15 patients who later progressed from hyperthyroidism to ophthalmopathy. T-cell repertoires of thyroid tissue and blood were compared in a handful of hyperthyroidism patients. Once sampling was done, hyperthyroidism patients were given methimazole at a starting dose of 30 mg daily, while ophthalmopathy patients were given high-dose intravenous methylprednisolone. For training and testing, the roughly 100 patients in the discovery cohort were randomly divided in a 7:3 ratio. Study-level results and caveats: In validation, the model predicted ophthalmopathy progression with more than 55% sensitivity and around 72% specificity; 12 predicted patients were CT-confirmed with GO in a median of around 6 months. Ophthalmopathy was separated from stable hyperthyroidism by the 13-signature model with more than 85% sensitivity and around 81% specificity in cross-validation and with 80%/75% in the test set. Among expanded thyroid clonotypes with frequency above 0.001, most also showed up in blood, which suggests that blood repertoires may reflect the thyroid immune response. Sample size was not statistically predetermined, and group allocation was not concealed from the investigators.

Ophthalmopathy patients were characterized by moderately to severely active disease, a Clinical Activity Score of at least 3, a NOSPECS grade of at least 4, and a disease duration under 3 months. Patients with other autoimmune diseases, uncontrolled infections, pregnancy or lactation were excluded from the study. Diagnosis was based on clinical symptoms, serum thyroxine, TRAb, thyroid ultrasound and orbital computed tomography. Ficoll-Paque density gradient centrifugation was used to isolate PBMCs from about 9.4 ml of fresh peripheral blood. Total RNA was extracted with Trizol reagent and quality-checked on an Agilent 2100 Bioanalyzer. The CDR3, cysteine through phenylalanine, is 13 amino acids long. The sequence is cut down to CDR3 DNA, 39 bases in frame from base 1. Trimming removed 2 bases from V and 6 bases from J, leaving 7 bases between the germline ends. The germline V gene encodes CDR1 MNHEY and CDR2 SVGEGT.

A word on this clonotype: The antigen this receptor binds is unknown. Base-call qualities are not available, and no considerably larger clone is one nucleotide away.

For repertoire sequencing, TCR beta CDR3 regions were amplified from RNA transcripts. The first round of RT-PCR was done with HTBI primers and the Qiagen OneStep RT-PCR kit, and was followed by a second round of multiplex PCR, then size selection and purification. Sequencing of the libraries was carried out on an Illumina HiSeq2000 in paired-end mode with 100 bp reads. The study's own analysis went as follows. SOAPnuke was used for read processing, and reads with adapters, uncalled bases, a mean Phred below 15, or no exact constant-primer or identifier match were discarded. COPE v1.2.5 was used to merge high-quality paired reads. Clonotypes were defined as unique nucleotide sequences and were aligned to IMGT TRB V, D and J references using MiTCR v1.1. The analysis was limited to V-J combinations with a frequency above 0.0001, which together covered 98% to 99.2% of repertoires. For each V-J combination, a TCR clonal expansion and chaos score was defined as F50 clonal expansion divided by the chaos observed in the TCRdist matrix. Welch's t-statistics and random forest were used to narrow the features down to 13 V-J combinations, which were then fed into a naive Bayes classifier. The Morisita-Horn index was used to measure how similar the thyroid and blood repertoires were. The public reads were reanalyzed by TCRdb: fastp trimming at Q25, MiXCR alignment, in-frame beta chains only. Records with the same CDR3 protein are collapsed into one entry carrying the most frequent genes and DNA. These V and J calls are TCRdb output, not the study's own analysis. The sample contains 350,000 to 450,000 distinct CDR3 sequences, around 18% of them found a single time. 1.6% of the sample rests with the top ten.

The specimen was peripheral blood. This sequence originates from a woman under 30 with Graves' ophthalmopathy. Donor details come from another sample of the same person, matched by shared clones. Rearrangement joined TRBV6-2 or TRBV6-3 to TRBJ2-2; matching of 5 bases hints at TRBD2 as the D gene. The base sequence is TGTGCCAGCAGTTACGGACTTGCCGGGGAGCTGTTTTTT. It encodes CASSYGLAGELFF.